This TCR beta chain was recorded in a study of PD-L1 blockade in urothelial cancer. Overall study context: Per blood sample, T cells had a median of about 150,000.

Here immunoSEQ multiplex PCR was the method, and the copy in TCRdb shows in-frame clones only, minus some. The sample consists of roughly 87,000 clones, roughly 90% of them appearing once. The length of the CDR3 is 13 residues. CDR1 and CDR2 from the germline V gene are MNHNS and SASEGT. Trimming removed 3 bases from V and 6 bases from J; junction bases left unmatched: 5. The time point denotes: pretreatment peripheral blood. The sequence was obtained from a woman aged 80 or over with urothelial cancer. The V and J genes are TRBV6-1 and TRBJ2-7, with 7 nucleotides matching TRBD1. The sample here was PBMCs, taken around atezolizumab (anti-PD-L1) treatment. The CDR3: CASSERTGSEQYF. The CDR3 DNA sequence: TGTGCCAGCAGTGAGAGGACAGGATCCGAGCAGTACTTC.